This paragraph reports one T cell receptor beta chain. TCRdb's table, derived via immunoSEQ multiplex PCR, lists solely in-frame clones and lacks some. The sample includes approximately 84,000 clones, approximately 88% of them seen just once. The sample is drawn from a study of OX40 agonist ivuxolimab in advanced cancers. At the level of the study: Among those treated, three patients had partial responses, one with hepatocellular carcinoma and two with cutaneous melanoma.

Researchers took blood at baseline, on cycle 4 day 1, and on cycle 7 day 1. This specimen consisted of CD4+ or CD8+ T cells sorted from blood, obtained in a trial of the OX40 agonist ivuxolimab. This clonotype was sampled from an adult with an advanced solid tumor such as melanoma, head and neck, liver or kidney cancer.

The CDR3 region is CASRGAVEGYQETQYF. The DNA of the CDR3 is TGCGCCAGCAGGGGCGCAGTCGAGGGGTACCAAGAGACCCAGTACTTC. The chain uses TRBV5-1 and TRBJ2-5; D possibly matches TRBD1 or TRBD2 (5 bases each). Trimming removed 5 bases from V and 0 bases from J, with 17 bases in between. The CDR3 spans 16 residues. The germline CDR1 and CDR2 sequences are SGHRS and YFSETQ.